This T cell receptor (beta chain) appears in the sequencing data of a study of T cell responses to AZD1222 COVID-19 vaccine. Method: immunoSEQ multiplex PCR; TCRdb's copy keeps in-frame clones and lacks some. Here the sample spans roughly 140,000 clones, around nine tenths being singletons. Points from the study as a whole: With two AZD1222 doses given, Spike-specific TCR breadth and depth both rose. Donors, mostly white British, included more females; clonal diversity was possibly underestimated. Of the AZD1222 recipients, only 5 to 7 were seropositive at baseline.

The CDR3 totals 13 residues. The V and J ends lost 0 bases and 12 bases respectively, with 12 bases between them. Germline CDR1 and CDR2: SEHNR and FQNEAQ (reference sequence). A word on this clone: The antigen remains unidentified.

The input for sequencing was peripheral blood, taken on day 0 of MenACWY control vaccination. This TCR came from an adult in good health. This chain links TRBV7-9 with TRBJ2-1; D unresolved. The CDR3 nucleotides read TGTGCCAGCAGCTTAGCCCCCCCAGAGGTGCAGTTCTTC. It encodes CASSLAPPEVQFF.